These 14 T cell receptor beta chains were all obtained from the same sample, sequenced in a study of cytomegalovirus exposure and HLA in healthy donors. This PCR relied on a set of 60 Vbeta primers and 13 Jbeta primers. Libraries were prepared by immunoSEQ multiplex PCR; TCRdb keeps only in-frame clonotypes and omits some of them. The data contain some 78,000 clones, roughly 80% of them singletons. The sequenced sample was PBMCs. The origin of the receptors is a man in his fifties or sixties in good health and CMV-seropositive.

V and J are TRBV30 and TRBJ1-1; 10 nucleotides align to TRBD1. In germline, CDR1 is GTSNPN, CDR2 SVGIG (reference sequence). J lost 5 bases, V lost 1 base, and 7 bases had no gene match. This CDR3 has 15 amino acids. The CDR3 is CAWSGTGGHGTEAFF. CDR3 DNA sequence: TGTGCCTGGAGTGGGACAGGGGGTCATGGAACTGAAGCTTTCTTT.

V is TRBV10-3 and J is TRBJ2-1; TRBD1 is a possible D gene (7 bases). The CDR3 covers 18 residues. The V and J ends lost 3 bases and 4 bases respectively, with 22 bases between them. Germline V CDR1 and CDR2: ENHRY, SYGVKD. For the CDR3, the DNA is TGTGCCATCAGTGACTCGATGGGCGGGACAGCGATTTACAATGAGCAGTTCTTC. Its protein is CAISDSMGGTAIYNEQFF.

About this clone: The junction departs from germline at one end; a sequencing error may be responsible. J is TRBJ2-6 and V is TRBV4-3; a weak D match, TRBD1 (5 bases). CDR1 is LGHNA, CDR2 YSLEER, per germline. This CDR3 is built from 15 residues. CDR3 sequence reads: CASSQDYSGANGLTF. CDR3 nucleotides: TGCGCCAGCAGCCAAGATTACTCTGGGGCCAACGGCCTGACTTTC.

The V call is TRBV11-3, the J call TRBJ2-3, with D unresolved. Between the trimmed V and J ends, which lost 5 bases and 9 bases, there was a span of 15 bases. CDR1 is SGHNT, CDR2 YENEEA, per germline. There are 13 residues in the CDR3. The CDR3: CASSPSRVGTQYF. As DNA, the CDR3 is TGTGCCAGCAGCCCTTCCCGGGTCGGGACGCAGTATTTT.

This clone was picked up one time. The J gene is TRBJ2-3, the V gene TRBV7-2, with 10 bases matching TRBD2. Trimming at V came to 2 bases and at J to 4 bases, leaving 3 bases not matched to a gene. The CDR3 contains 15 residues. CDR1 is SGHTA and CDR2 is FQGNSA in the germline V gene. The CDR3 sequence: CASSLLAGDSDTQYF. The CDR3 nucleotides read TGTGCCAGCAGCTTACTAGCGGGAGACTCAGATACGCAGTATTTT.

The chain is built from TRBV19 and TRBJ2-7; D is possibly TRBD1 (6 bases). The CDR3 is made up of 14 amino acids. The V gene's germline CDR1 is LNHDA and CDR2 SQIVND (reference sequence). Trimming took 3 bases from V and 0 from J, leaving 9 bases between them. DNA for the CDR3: TGTGCCAGTAGTATCACAGGGAGCTCCTACGAGCAGTACTTC. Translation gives CASSITGSSYEQYF. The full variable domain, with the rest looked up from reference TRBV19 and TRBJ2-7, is DGGITQSPKYLFRKEGQNVTLSCEQNLNHDAMYWYRQDPGQGLRLIYYSQIVNDFQKGDIAEGYSVSREKKESFPLTVTSAQKNPTAFYLCASSITGSSYEQYFGPGTRLTVT.

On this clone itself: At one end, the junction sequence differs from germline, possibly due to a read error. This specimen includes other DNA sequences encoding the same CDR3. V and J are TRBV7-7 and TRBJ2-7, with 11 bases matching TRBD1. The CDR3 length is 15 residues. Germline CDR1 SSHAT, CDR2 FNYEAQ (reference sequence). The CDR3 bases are TGTGCTAGCAGCGTGGGGACAGGGGGCTCCTACGAGCAGTACTTC. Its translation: CASSVGTGGSYEQYF.

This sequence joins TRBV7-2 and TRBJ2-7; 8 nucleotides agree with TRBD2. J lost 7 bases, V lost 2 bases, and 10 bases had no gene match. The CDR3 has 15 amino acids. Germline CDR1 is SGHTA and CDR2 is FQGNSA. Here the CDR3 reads CASSLMAGGSGEQYF. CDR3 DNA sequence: TGTGCCAGCAGCTTAATGGCGGGAGGTTCGGGAGAGCAGTACTTC.

In nucleotides, the CDR3 is TGTGCCAGCAGCTTCGGGACAGGGAACTCACCCCTCCACTTT. Amino acid sequence: CASSFGTGNSPLHF. The chain has TRBV11-2 and TRBJ1-6, with 9 bases that match TRBD1. In germline, CDR1 is SGHAT, CDR2 FQNNGV. This CDR3 is built from 14 residues. Losses at the gene ends were 3 bases for V and 10 bases for J; bases not matched to a gene: 4.

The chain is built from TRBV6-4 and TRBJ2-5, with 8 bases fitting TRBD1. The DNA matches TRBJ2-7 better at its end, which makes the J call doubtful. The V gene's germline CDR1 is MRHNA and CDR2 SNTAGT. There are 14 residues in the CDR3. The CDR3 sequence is CASSDETGDCEQYF. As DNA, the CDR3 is TGTGCCAGCAGTGACGAGACAGGGGATTGCGAGCAGTACTTC.

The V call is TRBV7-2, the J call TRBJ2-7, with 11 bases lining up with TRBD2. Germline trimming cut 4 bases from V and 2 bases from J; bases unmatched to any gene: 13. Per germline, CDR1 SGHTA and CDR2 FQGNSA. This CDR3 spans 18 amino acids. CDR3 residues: CASSSPTILAGGTYEQYF. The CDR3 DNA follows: TGTGCCAGCAGCTCGCCCACTATTCTAGCGGGAGGCACCTACGAGCAGTACTTC. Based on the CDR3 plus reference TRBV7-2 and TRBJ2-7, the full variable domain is GAGVSQSPSNKVTEKGKDVELRCDPISGHTALYWYRQSLGQGLEFLIYFQGNSAPDKSGLPSDRFSAERTGGSVSTLTIQRTQQEDSAVYLCASSSPTILAGGTYEQYFGPGTRLTVT.

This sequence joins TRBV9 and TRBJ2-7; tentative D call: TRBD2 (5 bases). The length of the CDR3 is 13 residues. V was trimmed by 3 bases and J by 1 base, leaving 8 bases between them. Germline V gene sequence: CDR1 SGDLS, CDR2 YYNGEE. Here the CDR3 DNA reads TGTGCCAGCAGCGCCGGACTTTCCTACGAGCAGTACTTC. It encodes CASSAGLSYEQYF.

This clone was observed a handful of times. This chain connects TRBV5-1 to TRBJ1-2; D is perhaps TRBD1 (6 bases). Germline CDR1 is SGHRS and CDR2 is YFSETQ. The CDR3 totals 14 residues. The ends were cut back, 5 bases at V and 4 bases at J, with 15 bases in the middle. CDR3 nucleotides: TGCGCCAGCAGTGATACAGGGTCAGGCTATGGCTACACCTTC. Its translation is CASSDTGSGYGYTF.

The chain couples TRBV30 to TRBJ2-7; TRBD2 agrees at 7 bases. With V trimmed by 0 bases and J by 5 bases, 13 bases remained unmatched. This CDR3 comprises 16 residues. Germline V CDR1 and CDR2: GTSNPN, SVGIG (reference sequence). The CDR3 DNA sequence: TGTGCCTGGAGTGTACAGGCGCCAGGTGGGGGGGACGAGCAGTACTTC. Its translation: CAWSVQAPGGGDEQYF.